Listed here are 2 T cell receptor beta chains from one sample, sequenced in a study of vaccination and CD4 T cells after COVID-19. The Oncomine TCR Beta short-read assay sequenced DNA from cultured CD4+ T cells. TCRdb reprocessed the PCR reads with MiXCR, giving one entry per CDR3 protein. This repertoire shows some 15,000 distinct CDR3 sequences, around 40% found once; its top ten account for more than 20%. Antigen specificity for these receptors is unknown. Stated treatment: roughly 11-day PBMC culture with coronavirus spike peptide pools or control peptides (ViraFEST assay). Material: cultured CD4+ T cells from blood. These TCRs come from a human donor with COVID-19.

This clonotype has just one count. CDR3 protein: CSASTLQSSGNTIYF. CDR3 DNA: TGCAGTGCTAGTACCCTACAGAGCTCTGGAAACACCATATATTTT. The chain links TRBV20-1 to TRBJ1-3, with unresolved D. From germline, CDR1 is DFQATT and CDR2 SNEGSKA (reference sequence). The V gene lost 3 bases and the J gene lost 0 bases, with 12 bases spanning the gap. CDR3 length equals 15 residues.

This sequence joins TRBV6-1 and TRBJ1-6, with 9 positions matching TRBD1. Germline V gene data show CDR1 as MNHNS and CDR2 as SASEGT. V lost 6 bases, J lost 9 bases, and 9 bases stayed unmatched. The CDR3 consists of 15 residues. CDR3 region: CASRAPGQGASPLHF. Written as DNA, the CDR3 is TGTGCCAGCAGGGCTCCGGGACAGGGTGCTTCACCCCTCCACTTT.